This is a list of T cell receptor beta chains from one sample in a study of blood T cells in healthy people across ages. TCRdb re-derived calls from the 5' RACE reads in MiXCR, one entry per CDR3 protein. The table lists 700,000 to 850,000 distinct CDR3 sequences, roughly 35% of them singletons, with 10% to 15% in the top ten. Sample: blood. These receptors originate from a man between 18 and 29 years old in good health. CDR3s include the opening cysteine and the closing phenylalanine or tryptophan. The D gene is left open where the match is weak. Not all rows give a size; the values are once, few, many and, for expanded clones, a class.

TRBV5-1,.,15,.,CASSVRLGESYEQFF
TRBV12-3/TRBV12-4,many,11,.,CASRASYEQYF
TRBV7-2,.,13,TRBD1,CASRGQLNTEAFF
TRBV13,few,16,TRBD2,CASSLESGGYSETQYF
TRBV4-2,.,16,TRBD2,CASSPASGRAQNEQFF
TRBV18,.,13,.,CASRGQSYTEAFF
TRBV18,.,16,TRBD2,CASSPDSGGAEDTQYF
TRBV7-2,once,16,TRBD2,CASSLTGTSAGDTQYF
TRBV7-9,few,12,.,CASSFETGELFF
TRBV5-1,many,12,.,CASSWENYGYTF
TRBV24-1,.,13,.,CAASDFDTDTQYF
TRBV12-3/TRBV12-4,many,12,.,CASSRRYNEQFF
TRBV12-3/TRBV12-4,few,13,.,CASSFLGGNEQFF
TRBV5-1,many,12,.,CASSLVGSPLHF
TRBV30,few,15,.,CAWSVGVTGAETQFF
TRBV20-1,few,13,.,CSASDPDNQPQHF
TRBV19,.,13,.,CASSSRLGETQYF
TRBV4-3,few,16,.,CASSQDIFTGDTEAFF
TRBV5-1,.,15,.,CASSSSRVYQETQYF
TRBV4-3,many,15,.,CASSQDSMEQDTQYF
TRBV5-6,.,14,.,CASSLGQLHYGYTF
TRBV5-1,few,14,.,CASSLRTGDGELFF
TRBV6-5,.,15,.,CASTSMQSRNEKLFF
TRBV7-2,few,19,TRBD2,CASSLVVWGAGGKADTQYF
TRBV20-1,.,16,TRBD1,CSARTENRGLAEKLFF
TRBV10-3,many,13,.,CATRDGLQETQYF
TRBV28,few,12,.,CASSLPGHGYTF
TRBV4-2,.,15,TRBD1,CASSPLTGGVYGYTF
TRBV25-1,.,14,TRBD1,CAGPGQPYPYEQYF
TRBV20-1,many,12,.,CSARKDSYGYTF
TRBV27,few,13,TRBD1,CASSVRQGRRAFF
TRBV5-1,few,13,.,CASNEGSNNEQFF
TRBV20-1,.,14,.,CSAREGPSTDTQYF
TRBV12-3/TRBV12-4,many,15,.,CASSPLGTSNEKLFF
TRBV4-1,many,15,.,CASSPLWESGYEQYF
TRBV6-1,.,15,TRBD1,CASTLTGGIGDEQYF
TRBV28,.,16,TRBD2,CASRVSGRTSGNEQFF
TRBV30,.,13,TRBD1,CAWSMDRGSTQYF
TRBV7-8,once,19,TRBD2,CASSLAGLAGGLSYNEQYF
TRBV5-1,.,15,TRBD2,CASSLETSDGDEQFF
TRBV5-5,.,11,.,CASSLDSPPHF
TRBV20-1,.,11,.,CSPPRVHEQYF
TRBV5-1,many,10,.,CASAGQGYTF
TRBV6-5,.,13,.,CASSFLNQGKAFF